These 21 T cell receptor beta chains came from one sample sequenced in a study of identical twins. TCRdb ran MiXCR on the 5' RACE reads and lists one entry per CDR3 protein. The sample has about 240,000 distinct CDR3 sequences; 6% to 8.5% are singletons. The data also belong to a second study, concerning yellow fever vaccine responses in identical twins.

Sequences were obtained from CD8+ T cells sorted from blood. Receptors originate from a woman between 18 and 30 years old in good health.

This clonotype was counted a few times. The rearrangement links TRBV5-1 to TRBJ1-1; TRBD1 matches 10 bases. CDR3 length equals 17 residues. Unmatched junction bases numbered 12, after V lost 0 bases and J lost 7 bases. Germline assignment: CDR1 SGHRS and CDR2 YFSETQ. The CDR3: CASSLEPRDRGLDEAFF. DNA of the CDR3: TGCGCCAGCAGCTTGGAGCCCCGGGACAGGGGACTGGATGAAGCTTTCTTT.

The V and J genes are TRBV9 and TRBJ2-2, with 10 nucleotides matching TRBD2. The V and J ends lost 4 bases and 1 base, in that order; junction bases with no gene match: 1. Germline CDR1 and CDR2: SGDLS and YYNGEE. The CDR3 extends over 15 amino acids. The chain's CDR3 is CASSPSGGNTGELFF. The DNA for the CDR3 is TGTGCCAGCAGCCCTAGCGGGGGGAACACCGGGGAGCTGTTTTTT.

This clonotype was seen ten or more times. V usage is TRBV5-1 and J usage is TRBJ2-1; 7 bases align to TRBD2. The germline V gene encodes CDR1 SGHRS and CDR2 YFSETQ. The CDR3 loop spans 14 amino acids. The J segment lost 5 bases and the V segment lost 1 base, leaving 3 bases of the junction unmatched. CDR3 DNA: TGCGCCAGCAGCTTGTCTAGCGGACACAATGAGCAGTTCTTC. Residues: CASSLSSGHNEQFF. The full variable domain, completed using reference TRBV5-1 and TRBJ2-1, is KAGVTQTPRYLIKTRGQQVTLSCSPISGHRSVSWYQQTPGQGLQFLFEYFSETQRNKGNFPGRFSGRQFSNSRSEMNVSTLELGDSALYLCASSLSSGHNEQFFGPGTRLTVL.

This clonotype has at least ten counts. This chain links TRBV24-1 with TRBJ2-1, with 7 nucleotides matching TRBD1. The CDR3 sequence is 13 residues long. Germline V gene data show CDR1 as KGHDR and CDR2 as SFDVKD. J was trimmed by 8 bases and V by 8 bases; bases with no gene match: 8. CDR3 DNA: TGTGCCACCAAGGACAGGAATTCGGATGAGCAGTTCTTC. It codes for CATKDRNSDEQFF.

This clonotype has ten or more counts. V usage is TRBV12-3 or TRBV12-4 and J usage is TRBJ2-1; D not certain. The CDR3 is 15 residues long. Trimming left V 6 bases short and J 0 bases short, with 12 bases between. The CDR3 region is CASRDAMDSYNEQFF. Here the CDR3 DNA reads TGTGCCAGCAGGGACGCGATGGACTCCTACAATGAGCAGTTCTTC.

This clonotype was recorded a few times. V gene TRBV4-2 combines with J gene TRBJ1-1, with D perhaps matching TRBD1 (6 bases). In germline, CDR1 is LGHNA, CDR2 YNFKEQ. CDR3 length equals 13 residues. Deletions cut 1 base from V and 7 bases from J, with 10 bases between. In nucleotides, the CDR3 is TGTGCCAGCAGCCAAGCGACAGGACTTGAAGCTTTCTTT. Protein sequence: CASSQATGLEAFF.

The J gene is TRBJ2-2, the V gene TRBV12-3 or TRBV12-4; possible D gene TRBD1, 6 bases. The germline V and J ends were trimmed by 2 bases and 8 bases, with 12 bases remaining between them. CDR3 size: 14 residues. The CDR3 DNA reads as TGTGCCAGCAGTTTATCGGACAGAAGTGGGGAGCTGTTTTTT. Its protein is CASSLSDRSGELFF.

This chain uses TRBV5-6 with TRBJ2-7, with 8 bases matching TRBD2. CDR1 SGHDT and CDR2 YYEEEE come from the germline V gene. V lost 0 bases to trimming and J lost 7 bases; unmatched junction nucleotides: 9. The CDR3 has 15 residues. The CDR3: CASSLGGAGDWEQYF. Written as DNA, the CDR3 is TGTGCCAGCAGCTTGGGCGGAGCGGGGGACTGGGAGCAGTACTTC. The full variable domain, completed using reference TRBV5-6 and TRBJ2-7, is DAGVTQSPTHLIKTRGQQVTLRCSPKSGHDTVSWYQQALGQGPQFIFQYYEEEERQRGNFPDRFSGHQFPNYSSELNVNALLLGDSALYLCASSLGGAGDWEQYFGPGTRLTVT.

The V call is TRBV2, the J call TRBJ2-3; D is unclear. The CDR3 runs 15 residues. Germline V lookup: CDR1 SNHLY, CDR2 FYNNEI. V lost 2 bases to trimming and J lost 2 bases, with 11 bases between them. CDR3 nucleotide sequence: TGTGCCAGCAGTGAATGGGCGGAAGTCACAGATACGCAGTATTTT. Amino acid sequence: CASSEWAEVTDTQYF.

In its sample, this clonotype was seen a few times. This chain links TRBV20-1 with TRBJ2-7; 8 bases fit TRBD2. The germline gives CDR1 DFQATT, CDR2 SNEGSKA (reference sequence). Losses at the gene ends were 3 bases for V and 7 bases for J; bases not matched to a gene: 14. This CDR3 has 15 residues. The CDR3, as DNA: TGCAGTGCTAGTCATAGACTAGCGAGTCCATTGGAGCAGTACTTC. Protein sequence: CSASHRLASPLEQYF.

The chain links TRBV9 to TRBJ2-1; D is undetermined. Trimming took 0 bases from V and 3 from J, leaving 7 bases between them. Germline CDR1 reads SGDLS; CDR2 reads YYNGEE. The CDR3 runs to 14 residues. CDR3 region: CASSVGADYNEQFF. DNA of the CDR3: TGTGCCAGCAGCGTAGGTGCGGACTACAATGAGCAGTTCTTC.

This clonotype was found a few times. The chain couples TRBV29-1 to TRBJ2-3; 12 bases match TRBD2. Germline CDR1 SQVTM, CDR2 ANQGSEA. V trimming: 8 bases; J trimming: 2 bases; junction bases outside the gene matches: 11. This CDR3 spans 16 amino acids. The CDR3 nucleotides read TGCAGCCATACTAGCGGGGGGACCCACATCACAGATACGCAGTATTTT. This sequence encodes CSHTSGGTHITDTQYF.

The V call is TRBV20-1, the J call TRBJ1-2, with D perhaps TRBD1 (5 bases). The germline CDR1 and CDR2 sequences are DFQATT and SNEGSKA (reference sequence). The V end lost 3 bases, the J end lost 6 bases, and 17 bases lay between the germline ends. The CDR3 covers 14 residues. CDR3 residues: CSARGEGTANGYTF. In DNA, the CDR3 is TGCAGTGCTAGGGGAGAGGGGACGGCGAATGGCTACACCTTC.

The genes are TRBV10-1 and TRBJ2-7, with a tentative D call TRBD2 (6 bases). The CDR3 contains 18 residues. Germline loops: CDR1 WNHNN, CDR2 SYGVQD (reference sequence). CDR3 sequence reads: CASSENWGMAGLGLALDV. CDR3 coding DNA: TGCGCCAGCAGTGAGAATTGGGGGATGGCGGGGTTAGGCCTCGCTTTGGACGTC.

There are many counts of this clonotype. The V gene is TRBV12-3 or TRBV12-4, the J gene TRBJ2-1; 11 bases map to TRBD2. This CDR3 has 14 residues. The ends lost 7 bases at V and 7 bases at J; junction bases unmatched: 6. DNA for the CDR3: TGTGCCAGCATCATAGCGGGGGGGCAAAATGAGCAGTTCTTC. Translation gives CASIIAGGQNEQFF.

This clonotype occurred many times. The chain couples TRBV5-1 to TRBJ1-5; D remains ambiguous. Germline CDR1 is SGHRS and CDR2 is YFSETQ. V lost 4 bases to trimming and J lost 0 bases, with 11 bases between them. There are 15 residues in the CDR3. CDR3 in DNA: TGCGCCAGCAGCCTGACGGGATATAGCAATCAGCCCCAGCATTTT. Protein product: CASSLTGYSNQPQHF.

The chain carries TRBV5-6 and TRBJ2-1; D gene ambiguous. The germline CDR1 and CDR2 sequences are SGHDT and YYEEEE. V was clipped by 3 bases and J by 10 bases, with 29 bases between them. The CDR3 consists of 18 residues. CDR3 bases: TGTGCCAGCAGCTCCTGGGCTAGGCGGACCCTGACCTGGAAGGAGCAGTTCTTC. This gives the protein CASSSWARRTLTWKEQFF.

The sample holds many counts of this clonotype. This rearrangement joins TRBV9 to TRBJ2-2, with TRBD2 identical over 9 bases. Trimming removed 3 bases from V and 2 bases from J; junction bases left unmatched: 5. CDR1 and CDR2 from the germline V gene are SGDLS and YYNGEE. The CDR3 length is 16 residues. This chain's CDR3 is CASSDKTSGNTGELFF. The CDR3 coding sequence is TGTGCCAGCAGCGACAAGACTAGCGGAAACACCGGGGAGCTGTTTTTT.

This clonotype was picked up many times. The CDR3 nucleotides are TGCAGTGCTAAAGGACTAGAGAGTGACAATGAGCAGTTCTTC. It translates to CSAKGLESDNEQFF. V usage is TRBV20-1 and J usage is TRBJ2-1, with 7 bases matching TRBD2. Trimming cost V 4 bases and J 5 bases; bases outside gene matches: 8. Germline V CDR1 and CDR2: DFQATT, SNEGSKA (reference sequence). The CDR3 covers 14 residues.

This clonotype was detected only a few times. The V gene is TRBV3-1, the J gene TRBJ2-1, with D possibly being TRBD1 or TRBD2 (7 bases each). V was shortened by 4 bases and J by 8 bases, with 18 bases between the two germline ends. This CDR3 is 15 amino acids long. The germline CDR1 and CDR2 sequences are LGHDT and YNNKEL (reference sequence). CDR3 residues: CASSPGEGAFYEQFF. The CDR3 DNA sequence: TGTGCCAGCAGCCCCGGGGAGGGGGCATTCTATGAGCAGTTCTTC.

This clonotype was recorded a few times. This chain uses TRBV29-1 with TRBJ2-1; D not resolved. Trimming cost V 3 bases and J 1 base, with 7 bases left between them. Germline assignment: CDR1 SQVTM and CDR2 ANQGSEA. There are 13 residues in the CDR3. CDR3 residues: CSVDPASYNEQFF. The CDR3 DNA follows: TGCAGCGTTGACCCGGCGTCCTACAATGAGCAGTTCTTC.